Each of the 20 T cell receptor beta chains below was sequenced from the same sample in a study of cytomegalovirus exposure and HLA in healthy donors. In the PCR, 60 Vbeta and 13 Jbeta primers were used. The data were produced by immunoSEQ multiplex PCR, yet TCRdb's version contains in-frame clones alone and is incomplete. The sample lists 110,000 to 150,000 clones; about 80% were seen once. Sequenced sample: PBMCs. All receptors derive from a woman in her fifties or sixties in good health and CMV-seropositive.

The J gene is TRBJ1-5, the V gene TRBV28, with 8 bases matching TRBD1. CDR1 is MDHEN, CDR2 SYDVKM, per germline. The CDR3 consists of 15 residues. The junction had 3 bases not matched to a gene; V was cut back by 0 bases and J by 5 bases. The CDR3 coding sequence is TGTGCCAGCAGTTTATGGGCAGGGGGCGATCAGCCCCAGCATTTT. Translating it yields CASSLWAGGDQPQHF.

The chain combines TRBV5-1 with TRBJ2-2; 13 bases map to TRBD2. The CDR3 length is 17 residues. The J segment lost 5 bases and the V segment lost 4 bases, leaving 8 bases of the junction unmatched. Looked up from germline, CDR1 is SGHRS and CDR2 is YFSETQ. CDR3 protein: CASSGGLAGVFTGELFF. CDR3 bases: TGCGCCAGCAGCGGAGGACTAGCGGGAGTCTTTACCGGGGAGCTGTTTTTT.

V is TRBV30 and J is TRBJ2-3; D is undetermined. The CDR3 contains 16 residues. Deletions cut 0 bases from V and 2 bases from J, with 15 bases between. The germline V gene has CDR1 GTSNPN and CDR2 SVGIG (reference sequence). CDR3 DNA: TGTGCCTGGAGTGTACTGGCGGAAAGTCTCACAGATACGCAGTATTTT. Translation gives CAWSVLAESLTDTQYF.

The V gene is TRBV19, the J gene TRBJ1-4; D remains ambiguous. CDR3 length equals 11 residues. Deletions cut 3 bases from V and 7 bases from J, with 3 bases between. Germline V gene sequence: CDR1 LNHDA, CDR2 SQIVND (reference sequence). The CDR3 region has the DNA TGTGCCAGTAGTATGGCTGAAAAACTGTTTTTT. Its protein is CASSMAEKLFF.

In its sample, this clone was seen once. This rearrangement joins TRBV2 to TRBJ1-1; 7 bases are shared with TRBD1. V gave up 0 bases and J gave up 7 bases; unmatched junction bases: 8. CDR1 SNHLY and CDR2 FYNNEI come from the germline V gene. This CDR3 region has 15 residues. This CDR3 reads CASSEALQGVDEAFF. For the CDR3, the DNA is TGTGCCAGCAGTGAAGCGCTTCAGGGGGTTGATGAAGCTTTCTTT.

The rearrangement uses TRBV11-3 and TRBJ2-1; 12 bases agree with TRBD2. Germline CDR1 and CDR2: SGHNT and YENEEA. V shed 6 bases, J shed 10 bases, and the junction held 10 bases outside the gene matches. The CDR3 runs 15 residues. The CDR3 coding sequence is TGTGCCAGCAGTCACCGACTAGCGGGAGTTCAAGAGCAGTTCTTC. Protein product: CASSHRLAGVQEQFF.

This sequence joins TRBV6-1 and TRBJ2-3; 11 bases line up with TRBD2. This CDR3 is built from 14 residues. Unmatched junction bases numbered 2, after V lost 6 bases and J lost 3 bases. The V gene's germline CDR1 is MNHNS and CDR2 SASEGT. The CDR3 bases are TGTGCCAGCAGGGGACTAGCGGAAACAGATACGCAGTATTTT. Its translation: CASRGLAETDTQYF.

The chain's CDR3 is CASSSPQGIDSGNTIYF. CDR3 coding DNA: TGTGCCAGCAGCTCACCACAGGGGATCGACTCTGGAAACACCATATATTTT. The chain employs TRBV5-6 and TRBJ1-3, with 7 bases fitting TRBD1. Losses at the gene ends were 3 bases for V and 0 bases for J; bases not matched to a gene: 9. The CDR3 is 17 residues long. CDR1 and CDR2 from the germline V gene are SGHDT and YYEEEE.

This clone was recorded a few times. CDR3 sequence: CAWGRLAGVGEQFF. The CDR3, as DNA: TGTGCCTGGGGTAGACTAGCGGGAGTTGGGGAGCAGTTCTTC. The rearrangement uses TRBV30 and TRBJ2-1; 12 bases agree with TRBD2. V was clipped by 5 bases and J by 10 bases; unmatched bases: 9. CDR3 size: 14 residues. Germline-derived CDR1 and CDR2 are GTSNPN and SVGIG (reference sequence).

The rearrangement uses TRBV27 and TRBJ2-1, with D tentatively TRBD1 (5 bases). Germline V lookup: CDR1 MNHEY, CDR2 SMNVEV (reference sequence). This CDR3 has 12 residues. V dropped 3 bases and J dropped 7 bases, with 7 bases sitting between them. As DNA, the CDR3 is TGTGCCAGCAGTTTCCCAGGGAATGAGCAGTTCTTC. Residues: CASSFPGNEQFF.

The chain recombines TRBV29-1 with TRBJ2-3; a weak D match, TRBD2 (5 bases). The CDR3 has 13 amino acids. V lost 4 bases to trimming and J lost 10 bases, with 18 bases between them. Germline V CDR1 and CDR2: SQVTM, ANQGSEA. The CDR3 loop reads CSVVTDLARAQYF. The CDR3, as DNA: TGCAGCGTTGTTACCGATTTGGCGAGGGCGCAGTATTTT.

As regards this clone: One junction end does not reproduce the germline sequence, and a read error may be involved. V usage is TRBV28 and J usage is TRBJ2-7, with a weak D call TRBD1 (6 bases). Germline CDR1 is MDHEN and CDR2 is SYDVKM. The CDR3 is made up of 13 amino acids. The CDR3 DNA reads as TGTGCCAGCAGTTCGCCCGGGACACGGATTTCTGACTTC. Its protein product is CASSSPGTRISDF.

This clone was observed a handful of times. The V and J genes are TRBV19 and TRBJ2-1, with D possibly TRBD2 on 6 matching bases. V was shortened by 4 bases and J by 7 bases, with 8 bases between the two germline ends. The germline V gene has CDR1 LNHDA and CDR2 SQIVND (reference sequence). The CDR3 has 12 residues. CDR3 protein: CASSSGKNEQFF. The CDR3 DNA is TGTGCCAGTAGTAGCGGGAAAAATGAGCAGTTCTTC.

The chain uses TRBV19 and TRBJ1-5, with D perhaps TRBD1 (6 bases). Germline V gives CDR1 LNHDA, CDR2 SQIVND (reference sequence). V gave up 7 bases and J gave up 0 bases, with 10 bases separating them. The CDR3 spans 14 residues. The CDR3 coding sequence is TGTGCCAGTAAAATACAGGGTAGCAATCAGCCCCAGCATTTT. Translation: CASKIQGSNQPQHF.

CDR3 sequence reads: CASSGLASSTDTQYF. The CDR3 DNA is TGTGCCAGCTCAGGACTAGCGTCTAGCACAGATACGCAGTATTTT. V is TRBV18 and J is TRBJ2-3, with 9 bases that match TRBD2. CDR3 size: 15 residues. In germline, CDR1 is KGHSH, CDR2 LQKENI. Trimming took 5 bases from V and 0 from J; bases not matched to a gene: 3.

In DNA form, the CDR3 reads TGTGCCAGCTCACGATCCGGACATAGCCCTGAAGCTTTCTTT. Translated: CASSRSGHSPEAFF. This chain connects TRBV18 to TRBJ1-1; perhaps TRBD1 as D (5 bases). The CDR3 consists of 14 residues. The ends were cut back, 4 bases at V and 6 bases at J, with 15 bases in the middle. Germline CDR1 reads KGHSH; CDR2 reads LQKENI.

This rearrangement joins TRBV10-3 to TRBJ2-1, with 12 positions matching TRBD2. Per the germline V gene, CDR1 is ENHRY and CDR2 is SYGVKD. After removal of 3 bases from V and 4 bases from J, the junction contained 7 bases not matched to a gene. This CDR3 spans 17 amino acids. CDR3 in DNA: TGTGCCATCAGTGATGCCCTAGCGGGAGGGCTATACAATGAGCAGTTCTTC. This codes for CAISDALAGGLYNEQFF.

V and J are TRBV19 and TRBJ2-1; a weak D match, TRBD1 (5 bases). Trimming left V 8 bases short and J 8 bases short, with 13 bases between. Germline V gene data show CDR1 as LNHDA and CDR2 as SQIVND (reference sequence). The CDR3 contains 12 residues. The CDR3 DNA sequence: TGTGCCAGTGCCGATCAGGGATATGAGCAGTTCTTC. Translating gives CASADQGYEQFF.

The chain uses TRBV11-3 and TRBJ2-3; 9 bases agree with TRBD1. Germline lookup yields CDR1 SGHNT and CDR2 YENEEA. J lost 4 bases, V lost 5 bases, and 7 bases had no gene match. The CDR3 is 15 amino acids. CDR3 in amino acids: CASSPWDRVSDTQYF. The CDR3, as DNA: TGTGCCAGCAGCCCATGGGACAGGGTATCAGATACGCAGTATTTT.

The CDR3, as DNA: TGTGCCAGCAGTTACGGGGGCAGTCGGTCCTACGAGCAGTACTTC. Translating gives CASSYGGSRSYEQYF. This chain connects TRBV6-5 to TRBJ2-7; D perhaps matches TRBD1 (6 bases). CDR3 size: 15 residues. Per the germline V gene, CDR1 is MNHEY and CDR2 is SVGAGI. V dropped 2 bases and J dropped 1 base, with 12 bases sitting between them.